These 5 T cell receptor beta chains came from one sample sequenced in a study of control samples from healthy donors and cancer patients. Sequencing used immunoSEQ multiplex PCR; TCRdb keeps in-frame clones, though not all of them. Among around 97,000 clones listed, about 89% were seen once. Sample: PBMCs. All receptors derive from a man in his 60s with lung cancer.

This clone has ten or more counts. The V and J genes are TRBV4-1 and TRBJ1-5; the D is unclear. The CDR3 contains 17 residues. Trimming shortened V by 1 base and J by 1 base, and 14 bases separated the two germline ends. Germline CDR1 and CDR2: MGHRA and YSYEKL. This CDR3 is CASSQVDMGLSNQPQHF. The CDR3 DNA reads as TGCGCCAGCAGCCAAGTGGATATGGGATTAAGCAATCAGCCCCAGCATTTT.

The rearrangement joins TRBV7-3 to TRBJ1-2; TRBD1 might be the D (5 bases). The CDR3 spans 15 residues. V was shortened by 5 bases and J by 2 bases, with 15 bases between the two germline ends. The germline CDR1 and CDR2 sequences are SGHTA and FQGTGA. The CDR3 is CASSPGIPQNYGYTF. The CDR3 nucleotides are TGTGCCAGCAGCCCAGGGATTCCGCAGAACTATGGCTACACCTTC.

The chain is built from TRBV19 and TRBJ2-1; D perhaps matches TRBD2 (6 bases). V lost 10 bases, J lost 3 bases, and 13 bases lay in between. Germline values: CDR1 LNHDA, CDR2 SQIVND (reference sequence). This CDR3 has 13 amino acids. The CDR3 DNA is TGTGCCACTACTGCGGGGTTCTACAATGAGCAGTTCTTC. Its protein is CATTAGFYNEQFF. The variable domain in full, completed from reference TRBV19 and TRBJ2-1, reads DGGITQSPKYLFRKEGQNVTLSCEQNLNHDAMYWYRQDPGQGLRLIYYSQIVNDFQKGDIAEGYSVSREKKESFPLTVTSAQKNPTAFYLCATTAGFYNEQFFGPGTRLTVL.

V gene TRBV6-6 combines with J gene TRBJ1-1; the D gene is possibly TRBD1 (5 bases). This CDR3 comprises 12 residues. Germline CDR1 MNHNY, CDR2 SVGAGI (reference sequence). The V end was cut by 6 bases, the J end by 6 bases, with 11 bases between. The CDR3 sequence: CASRLRVAEAFF. DNA for the CDR3: TGTGCCAGCAGGCTCAGGGTAGCTGAAGCTTTCTTT.

The chain couples TRBV15 to TRBJ2-1; 10 positions agree with TRBD1. V dropped 5 bases and J dropped 7; count of bases not matched to a gene: 5. The CDR3 spans 14 residues. Germline V gene data show CDR1 as LNHNV and CDR2 as YYDKDF (reference sequence). DNA of the CDR3: TGTGCCACCAGCCCCCGACAGGGGGCAAATGAGCAGTTCTTC. It translates to CATSPRQGANEQFF.